The clone carrying this T cell receptor beta chain has more than one count but fewer than ten. The antigen remains unidentified. Following extraction, RNA underwent reverse transcription to cDNA, which served as the sequencing template. The repertoire was sequenced with immunoSEQ multiplex PCR; TCRdb's copy has only in-frame clones and lacks some. The sample gives 55,000 to 75,000 clones, about half of which show up once; approximately 17% is in the top ten. The CDR3 extends over 14 amino acids. From germline, CDR1 is SQVTM and CDR2 ANQGSEA. Trimming cost V 2 bases and J 6 bases; bases outside gene matches: 6. Sorting of PBMCs yielded the CD4+ and CD8+ T cells. The sample belongs to a study of CD8+ T cells in alopecia areata. Study-level points and caveats: Lesional scalp exceeded normal scalp in clonality, especially in alopecia totalis/universalis.

This material consisted of CD8+ T cells sorted from blood, taken at week 0. The V call is TRBV29-1, the J call TRBJ1-5; 8 nucleotides match TRBD1. The clonotype comes from a human donor with alopecia areata. The CDR3 spells CSVETGQGGQPQHF. CDR3 DNA sequence: TGCAGCGTTGAAACCGGACAGGGAGGTCAGCCCCAGCATTTT.